This entry lists 12 T cell receptor beta chains sequenced from one sample in a study of a mutant IDH1 vaccine in newly diagnosed glioma. Sequencing was performed with immunoSEQ multiplex PCR; in TCRdb, only in-frame clones are kept and a portion is missing. There are fewer than 45,000 clones in the sample; roughly 92% occur only once, and 15% to 20% lies in the top ten. Time point reported: baseline, week 1 (first vaccination visit). The treatment is: pre-vaccination baseline after standard-of-care therapy. This sample comprised PBMCs, obtained from a glioma patient treated with radiotherapy, temozolomide or both. The receptors originated from a man aged 18 to 35 with glioma.

The chain carries TRBV6-6 and TRBJ2-3; D is unresolved. Germline V gives CDR1 MNHNY, CDR2 SVGAGI (reference sequence). V was shortened by 7 bases and J by 6 bases, with 11 bases between the two germline ends. The CDR3 length is 12 residues. The CDR3: CASKGSPDTQYF. For the CDR3, the DNA is TGTGCCAGCAAAGGTTCCCCGGATACGCAGTATTTT.

The rearrangement uses TRBV4-3 and TRBJ1-2, with a tentative D call TRBD1 (6 bases). The CDR3 runs 16 residues. V lost 0 bases to trimming and J lost 0 bases, with 11 bases between them. The germline V gene encodes CDR1 LGHNA and CDR2 YSLEER. The CDR3 loop is CASSQDRGGPNYGYTF. Written as DNA, the CDR3 is TGCGCCAGCAGCCAAGATCGCGGGGGGCCTAACTATGGCTACACCTTC.

The J gene is TRBJ1-2, the V gene TRBV7-9; D gene uncertain. The CDR3 is 12 amino acids. Between the trimmed V and J ends, which lost 6 bases and 8 bases, there was a span of 13 bases. The germline gives CDR1 SEHNR, CDR2 FQNEAQ (reference sequence). This CDR3 is CASSPRARGYTF. CDR3 bases: TGTGCCAGCAGTCCCCGCGCGAGAGGCTACACCTTC.

The chain employs TRBV7-6 and TRBJ1-2, with 7 bases lining up with TRBD1. Germline lookup yields CDR1 SGHVS and CDR2 FNYEAQ. The CDR3 runs to 14 residues. With V trimmed by 5 bases and J by 4 bases, 7 bases remained unmatched. The CDR3 spells CASSLETGSYGYTF. CDR3 sequence (DNA): TGTGCCAGCAGCCTCGAGACAGGGAGCTATGGCTACACCTTC.

V gene TRBV5-6 combines with J gene TRBJ2-7, with TRBD1 matching over 10 bases. V lost 0 bases, J lost 6 bases, and 3 bases stayed unmatched. The CDR3 consists of 14 residues. Germline assignment: CDR1 SGHDT and CDR2 YYEEEE. The CDR3 here is CASSLGGTGVEQYF. CDR3 sequence (DNA): TGTGCCAGCAGCTTGGGTGGGACAGGGGTCGAGCAGTACTTC. The full variable domain, completed using reference TRBV5-6 and TRBJ2-7, is DAGVTQSPTHLIKTRGQQVTLRCSPKSGHDTVSWYQQALGQGPQFIFQYYEEEERQRGNFPDRFSGHQFPNYSSELNVNALLLGDSALYLCASSLGGTGVEQYFGPGTRLTVT.

The chain employs TRBV5-8 and TRBJ2-3; 10 nucleotides align to TRBD1. After removal of 4 bases from V and 3 bases from J, the junction contained 8 bases not matched to a gene. The CDR3 runs 16 residues. Germline V CDR1 and CDR2: SGHTS, YDEGEE. The CDR3 nucleotides read TGTGCCAGCAGCCAGGGACAGGGGATACGTACAGATACGCAGTATTTT. Its protein is CASSQGQGIRTDTQYF.

The chain joins TRBV5-4 to TRBJ1-2; tentative D call: TRBD1 (5 bases). V was clipped by 3 bases and J by 2 bases, with 14 bases between them. The germline gives CDR1 SGHNT, CDR2 YYREEE (reference sequence). The CDR3 is 15 residues long. CDR3: CASSSGHRLNYGYTF. DNA of the CDR3: TGTGCCAGCAGCTCCGGACACCGCTTAAACTATGGCTACACCTTC.

The genes are TRBV6-6 and TRBJ1-2, with 8 bases lining up with TRBD1. V gave up 5 bases and J gave up 4 bases; unmatched junction bases: 6. CDR1 is MNHNY and CDR2 is SVGAGI in the germline V gene (reference sequence). The CDR3 has 14 residues. The chain's CDR3 is CASSPPGGGYGYTF. The CDR3 nucleotides read TGTGCCAGCAGTCCCCCAGGGGGCGGCTATGGCTACACCTTC.

The chain employs TRBV27 and TRBJ1-5; 9 positions agree with TRBD1. This CDR3 region has 17 residues. Germline CDR1 and CDR2: MNHEY and SMNVEV (reference sequence). After removal of 5 bases from V and 0 bases from J, the junction contained 8 bases not matched to a gene. The CDR3 sequence: CASSAGQGSYSNQPQHF. The CDR3 DNA sequence: TGTGCCAGCAGTGCGGGACAGGGCAGCTATAGCAATCAGCCCCAGCATTTT.

This CDR3 is CASSPQTGNTEAFF. The CDR3 DNA reads as TGTGCCAGCAGCCCTCAGACGGGAAACACTGAAGCTTTCTTT. The genes are TRBV2 and TRBJ1-1; D remains ambiguous. Germline CDR1 reads SNHLY; CDR2 reads FYNNEI. The V gene lost 6 bases and the J gene lost 2 bases, with 13 bases spanning the gap. The CDR3 is 14 amino acids.

The J gene is TRBJ1-3, the V gene TRBV6-5; a weak D match, TRBD1 (6 bases). The V gene's germline CDR1 is MNHEY and CDR2 SVGAGI. The CDR3 runs 13 residues. V lost 8 bases and J lost 9, with 17 bases in between. The CDR3: CASYPGATSTIYF. The CDR3 DNA reads as TGTGCCAGCTATCCAGGGGCTACTAGCACCATATATTTT.

The gene calls are TRBV27 and TRBJ1-5; TRBD1 might be the D (5 bases). This CDR3 has 15 amino acids. V was trimmed by 5 bases and J by 4 bases, leaving 15 bases between them. Looked up from germline, CDR1 is MNHEY and CDR2 is SMNVEV (reference sequence). The CDR3, as DNA: TGTGCCAGCAGTCTCCGGGACGGCCAGAATCAGCCCCAGCATTTT. Protein: CASSLRDGQNQPQHF.